A single sample gave rise to the 13 T cell receptor beta chains below, sequenced in a study of lung T cells in sarcoidosis with Löfgren's syndrome. TCRdb called the reads again in MiXCR, with one record for every CDR3 protein. Among some 65,000 distinct CDR3 sequences, 21% were seen once, and the ten largest hold less than 2.5%. The sample consisted of CD4+ T cells from PBMCs. The receptors shown here come from a human donor with sarcoidosis (Löfgren's syndrome or another form), or a control subject (not recorded which).

This clonotype came up a few times. The chain combines TRBV2 with TRBJ1-4; 8 bases match TRBD1. Germline-derived CDR1 and CDR2 are SNHLY and FYNNEI. J was trimmed by 8 bases and V by 5 bases; bases with no gene match: 7. The CDR3 runs to 14 residues. Written as DNA, the CDR3 is TGTGCCAGCAGTCTCCAGGGGGCAGAAGAAAAACTGTTTTTT. Protein sequence: CASSLQGAEEKLFF.

This clonotype was observed many times. V is TRBV12-3 or TRBV12-4 and J is TRBJ2-3, with 7 bases identical to TRBD2. CDR3 length equals 15 residues. V was pared by 5 bases and J by 2 bases, with 7 bases of the junction left unmatched. CDR3 sequence reads: CASSTERGNTDTQYF. As DNA, the CDR3 is TGTGCCAGCAGTACCGAGCGGGGTAACACAGATACGCAGTATTTT.

This clonotype has a handful of counts. This chain connects TRBV14 to TRBJ2-7, with a possible D match to TRBD2 (5 bases). The ends were cut back, 4 bases at V and 4 bases at J, with 20 bases in the middle. The germline CDR1 and CDR2 sequences are SGHDN and FVKESK. This CDR3 contains 16 residues. In DNA, the CDR3 is TGTGCCAGCAGCCGCGATGGAGGCGGCGGGCTGTACGAGCAGTACTTC. As protein: CASSRDGGGGLYEQYF.

This chain uses TRBV18 with TRBJ1-5; a weak D match, TRBD1 (5 bases). The length of the CDR3 is 13 residues. The germline V gene encodes CDR1 KGHSH and CDR2 LQKENI. V lost 5 bases, J lost 3 bases, and 8 bases lay in between. In nucleotides, the CDR3 is TGTGCCAGCTCAGACAGTTCCAATCAGCCCCAGCATTTT. Its translation is CASSDSSNQPQHF.

Many counts were recorded for this clonotype. J is TRBJ2-1 and V is TRBV11-1; D is ambiguous. The CDR3 runs to 15 residues. Trimming took 2 bases from V and 5 from J, leaving 13 bases between them. Germline V lookup: CDR1 SGHAT, CDR2 FQDESV (reference sequence). CDR3 protein: CASSLRGKQDNEQFF. The CDR3 nucleotides read TGTGCCAGCAGCTTAAGAGGAAAGCAGGACAATGAGCAGTTCTTC.

Remarks on this clonotype: Possible read error: a much larger clone is one base away. This chain connects TRBV11-2 to TRBJ2-7, with D perhaps matching TRBD2 (5 bases). Per germline, CDR1 SGHAT and CDR2 FQNNGV. Trimming took 0 bases from V and 7 from J, leaving 16 bases between them. The CDR3 loop spans 15 amino acids. The CDR3 protein is CASSLDLKEASEQYF. CDR3 bases: TGTGCCAGCAGCTTAGATCTAAAGGAGGCGAGTGAGCAGTACTTC. Based on the CDR3 plus reference TRBV11-2 and TRBJ2-7, the full variable domain is EAGVAQSPRYKIIEKRQSVAFWCNPISGHATLYWYQQILGQGPKLLIQFQNNGVVDDSQLPKDRFSAERLKGVDSTLKIQPAKLEDSAVYLCASSLDLKEASEQYFGPGTRLTVT.

This clonotype was counted at least ten times. This chain uses TRBV28 with TRBJ1-5; 8 bases map to TRBD1. The J segment lost 2 bases and the V segment lost 5 bases, leaving 8 bases of the junction unmatched. The CDR3 sequence is 16 residues long. Germline CDR1 and CDR2: MDHEN and SYDVKM. The CDR3 spells CASSPRGQGGNQPQHF. The CDR3 DNA sequence: TGTGCCAGCAGTCCCAGGGGGCAGGGCGGCAATCAGCCCCAGCATTTT. Full variable domain (rest looked up from reference TRBV28 and TRBJ1-5): DVKVTQSSRYLVKRTGEKVFLECVQDMDHENMFWYRQDPGLGLRLIYFSYDVKMKEKGDIPEGYSVSREKKERFSLILESASTNQTSMYLCASSPRGQGGNQPQHFGDGTRLSIL.

This clonotype was seen ten or more times. V is TRBV27 and J is TRBJ2-7; 7 bases line up with TRBD1. The CDR3 is 14 amino acids. Germline V gives CDR1 MNHEY, CDR2 SMNVEV (reference sequence). With 6 bases clipped from V and 3 bases from J, the junction kept 8 bases outside the gene matches. The CDR3 DNA reads as TGTGCCAGCAGGCCGGGACAGACAGTCTACGAGCAGTACTTC. The encoded protein is CASRPGQTVYEQYF.

Worth noting for this clonotype: Possible read error: a much larger clone is one base away. The CDR3 nucleotides are TGTGCCAGCAACCCCGGGACACCTAATGAAAAACTGTTTTTT. This translates into CASNPGTPNEKLFF. This chain connects TRBV28 to TRBJ1-4, with D possibly matching TRBD1 (6 bases). The V and J ends lost 7 bases and 3 bases respectively, with 12 bases between them. The V gene's germline CDR1 is MDHEN and CDR2 SYDVKM. The CDR3 spans 14 residues.

The chain links TRBV2 to TRBJ1-2; no definite D call. CDR3 length: 14 amino acids. V was pared by 4 bases and J by 4 bases, with 13 bases between. Germline values: CDR1 SNHLY, CDR2 FYNNEI. This chain's CDR3 is CASSAVIIGYGYTF. Here the CDR3 DNA reads TGTGCCAGCAGTGCCGTCATAATAGGCTATGGCTACACCTTC.

In the case of this clonotype: Just one base apart from a much larger clone, this may be a read error. The chain is built from TRBV28 and TRBJ2-7; 8 nucleotides match TRBD1. The CDR3 spans 14 residues. CDR1 and CDR2 from the germline V gene are MDHEN and SYDVKM. CDR3 sequence: CASSLSGGSYERYF. For the CDR3, the DNA is TGTGCCAGCAGTTTATCAGGGGGCTCCTACGAGCGGTACTTC.

Note on this clonotype: A much bigger clone sits one base away, suggesting this may be a read error. This rearrangement joins TRBV6-1 to TRBJ2-7; D may be TRBD1 (6 bases). The V gene's germline CDR1 is MNHNS and CDR2 SASEGT. The ends were cut back, 5 bases at V and 3 bases at J, with 11 bases in the middle. The CDR3 contains 13 residues. In DNA form, the CDR3 reads TGTGCCAGCAGTCCGGGACAAAACTACGAGCAGTACTTC. This gives the protein CASSPGQNYEQYF.

This clonotype came up many times. The rearrangement links TRBV27 to TRBJ1-1; 7 bases are shared with TRBD1. Trimming cost V 6 bases and J 5 bases; bases outside gene matches: 6. This CDR3 comprises 13 residues. CDR1 and CDR2 (germline): MNHEY, SMNVEV (reference sequence). The CDR3 DNA sequence: TGTGCCAGCAGGACCGACAGGGCGACTGAAGCTTTCTTT. Translation: CASRTDRATEAFF.